These 15 T cell receptor beta chains share one sample of origin, sequenced in a study of blood T cell repertoires in COVID-19. Libraries were prepared by immunoSEQ multiplex PCR; TCRdb keeps only in-frame clonotypes and omits some of them. The sample includes 440,000 or so clones, about nine tenths of them seen just once. Sequencing was carried out using peripheral blood. The source is a woman aged 40 to 50 with COVID-19, enrolled during active disease.

The chain joins TRBV11-3 to TRBJ2-1, with a possible D match to TRBD1 (5 bases). Deletions cut 8 bases from V and 5 bases from J, with 10 bases between. The CDR3 totals 12 residues. Per the germline V gene, CDR1 is SGHNT and CDR2 is YENEEA. The CDR3 here is CASGAQNNEQFF. The CDR3 region has the DNA TGTGCCAGCGGGGCCCAGAACAATGAGCAGTTCTTC.

The genes are TRBV7-8 and TRBJ1-2; a possible D gene is TRBD1 (6 bases). Germline lookup yields CDR1 SGHVS and CDR2 FQNEAQ. Trimming stripped 3 bases from V and 7 bases from J, with 12 bases between. The CDR3 covers 13 residues. This chain's CDR3 is CASSFPQGGGYTF. The CDR3 DNA is TGTGCCAGCAGCTTTCCACAGGGTGGTGGCTACACCTTC.

The rearrangement joins TRBV12-5 to TRBJ2-7; TRBD1 agrees at 9 bases. The germline CDR1 and CDR2 sequences are LGHNT and FRNRAP. CDR3 size: 17 residues. V was clipped by 3 bases and J by 0 bases; unmatched bases: 9. DNA of the CDR3: TGTGCTAGTGGTTTCCCCCCGGGACAGGGAGCCTCCTACGAGCAGTACTTC. This codes for CASGFPPGQGASYEQYF.

The gene calls are TRBV19 and TRBJ1-6; D unresolved. Germline V gives CDR1 LNHDA, CDR2 SQIVND (reference sequence). The CDR3 covers 14 residues. V lost 7 bases to trimming and J lost 4 bases, with 11 bases between them. The CDR3 reads CASKEGLYNSPLHF. The CDR3 bases are TGTGCCAGTAAGGAGGGCCTTTATAATTCACCCCTCCACTTT.

V gene TRBV7-6 combines with J gene TRBJ1-1; 7 bases are shared with TRBD1. The CDR3 has 13 residues. Germline assignment: CDR1 SGHVS and CDR2 FNYEAQ. V was pared by 5 bases and J by 6 bases, with 6 bases of the junction left unmatched. The CDR3 nucleotides are TGTGCCAGCAGCGGAAACAGGGGCTCTGAAGCTTTCTTT. Its protein product is CASSGNRGSEAFF.

The rearrangement uses TRBV2 and TRBJ2-7, with D tentatively TRBD1 (5 bases). The CDR3 runs 13 residues. V was shortened by 4 bases and J by 9 bases, with 16 bases between the two germline ends. Germline assignment: CDR1 SNHLY and CDR2 FYNNEI. CDR3 sequence: CASSVYRRVRQYF. As DNA, the CDR3 is TGTGCCAGCAGTGTTTACAGGCGAGTGCGGCAGTACTTC.

This clone was seen a single time. CDR3 region: CASSLVGAAQPQHF. CDR3 sequence (DNA): TGTGCCAGCAGCTTGGTTGGGGCGGCTCAGCCCCAGCATTTT. The V and J genes are TRBV5-4 and TRBJ1-5; TRBD1 is a possible D gene (5 bases). This CDR3 is built from 14 residues. Germline V lookup: CDR1 SGHNT, CDR2 YYREEE (reference sequence). Between the trimmed V and J ends, which lost 0 bases and 6 bases, there was a span of 10 bases. Variable domain in full (rest from reference TRBV5-4 and TRBJ1-5): ETGVTQSPTHLIKTRGQQVTLRCSSQSGHNTVSWYQQALGQGPQFIFQYYREEENGRGNFPPRFSGLQFPNYSSELNVNALELDDSALYLCASSLVGAAQPQHFGDGTRLSIL.

The rearrangement joins TRBV7-3 to TRBJ1-2; perhaps TRBD1 as D (6 bases). Germline V gene lookup returns CDR1 SGHTA and CDR2 FQGTGA. CDR3 length: 14 residues. V dropped 5 bases and J dropped 8 bases, with 18 bases sitting between them. The CDR3 DNA follows: TGTGCCAGCAGCCCAACGGACAGCAGGCAGGGCTACACCTTC. Translated: CASSPTDSRQGYTF.

The chain employs TRBV25-1 and TRBJ2-1; TRBD2 matches at 7 bases. Germline V gene sequence: CDR1 MGHDK, CDR2 SYGVNS. V lost 1 base to trimming and J lost 4 bases; unmatched junction nucleotides: 7. The CDR3 runs 16 residues. CDR3 sequence (DNA): TGTGCCAGCAGTGAATGGGGAGGGAGGTCGTACAATGAGCAGTTCTTC. Its protein product is CASSEWGGRSYNEQFF.

This chain uses TRBV6-2 or TRBV6-3 with TRBJ2-3; 7 bases map to TRBD1. The ends lost 5 bases at V and 5 bases at J; junction bases unmatched: 10. Looked up from germline, CDR1 is MNHEY and CDR2 is SVGEGT. CDR3 length: 15 residues. CDR3 sequence: CASSGSTGTVDTQYF. DNA for the CDR3: TGTGCCAGCAGTGGCTCTACAGGGACAGTAGATACGCAGTATTTT.

This CDR3 is CASSEGRPAGGLSYNEQFF. The CDR3 DNA follows: TGTGCCAGCAGCGAAGGACGACCAGCGGGGGGCCTATCCTACAATGAGCAGTTCTTC. This chain links TRBV6-4 with TRBJ2-1, with 9 bases fitting TRBD2. After removal of 6 bases from V and 1 base from J, the junction contained 16 bases not matched to a gene. Germline CDR1 is MRHNA and CDR2 is SNTAGT. The CDR3 runs to 19 residues.

The chain couples TRBV7-2 to TRBJ1-2; TRBD1 might be the D (6 bases). V shed 5 bases and J shed 4 bases, with 14 bases lying between them. The germline V gene has CDR1 SGHTA and CDR2 FQGNSA. The length of the CDR3 is 14 residues. CDR3 sequence (DNA): TGTGCCAGCAGCCTGTCGACAGGAGGCTATGGCTACACCTTC. Amino acids: CASSLSTGGYGYTF.

A note on this clone: Sequence at one end of the junction differs from germline and may be a read error. In the same sample, other DNA sequences code for this CDR3. The V call is TRBV11-1, the J call TRBJ2-7; D is undetermined. CDR3 length: 13 amino acids. Germline values: CDR1 SGHAT, CDR2 FQDESV (reference sequence). CDR3 bases: TGTGCCAGCAGCGGGCAAACCTCCTACGAGCAGTACTTT. Its protein is CASSGQTSYEQYF. Filled out from reference TRBV11-1 and TRBJ2-7, the complete variable domain reads EAEVAQSPRYKITEKSQAVAFWCDPISGHATLYWYRQILGQGPELLVQFQDESVVDDSQLPKDRFSAERLKGVDSTLKIQPAELGDSAMYLCASSGQTSYEQYFGPGTRLTVT.

CDR3 protein: CASSPQGVGNQPQHF. CDR3 coding DNA: TGTGCCAGCAGTCCACAGGGAGTGGGCAATCAGCCCCAGCATTTT. The J gene is TRBJ1-5, the V gene TRBV28; perhaps TRBD1 as D (6 bases). The CDR3 runs 15 residues. V was shortened by 5 bases and J by 2 bases, with 13 bases between the two germline ends. Germline CDR1 reads MDHEN; CDR2 reads SYDVKM.

This chain uses TRBV6-5 with TRBJ1-1; a weak D match, TRBD1 (6 bases). The V and J ends lost 3 bases and 4 bases respectively, with 15 bases between them. CDR3 length: 15 residues. Germline CDR1 and CDR2: MNHEY and SVGAGI. The CDR3, as DNA: TGTGCCAGCAGTTATTTAGGGGAAGGGGGCACTGAAGCTTTCTTT. Its translation is CASSYLGEGGTEAFF.